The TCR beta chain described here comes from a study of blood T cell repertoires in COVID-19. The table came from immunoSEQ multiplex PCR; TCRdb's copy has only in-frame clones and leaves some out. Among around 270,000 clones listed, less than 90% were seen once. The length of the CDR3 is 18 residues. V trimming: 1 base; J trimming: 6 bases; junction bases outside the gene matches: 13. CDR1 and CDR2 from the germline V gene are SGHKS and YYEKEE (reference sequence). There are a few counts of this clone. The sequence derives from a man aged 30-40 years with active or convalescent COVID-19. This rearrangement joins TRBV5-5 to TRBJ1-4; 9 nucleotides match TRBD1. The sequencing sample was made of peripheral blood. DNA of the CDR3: TGTGCCAGCAGCTTGTCTCGGACAGGGGTGAAGGGTTATGAAAAACTGTTTTTT. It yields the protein CASSLSRTGVKGYEKLFF.